One and the same sample provided the 27 T cell receptor beta chains below, sequenced in a study of CD8 T cells in ankylosing spondylitis. TCRdb recomputed calls from the 5' RACE reads with MiXCR, one row per CDR3 protein. The sample contains around 250,000 distinct CDR3 sequences, over 15% of which appear only once. Sequenced material: blood, either unsorted or a sorted T cell fraction (not recorded which). The receptors shown here come from a male donor with ankylosing spondylitis or in good health (not recorded which).

This clonotype appeared many times. V is TRBV7-9 and J is TRBJ2-3; D unresolved. The CDR3 loop spans 16 amino acids. Germline CDR1 and CDR2: SEHNR and FQNEAQ (reference sequence). V lost 4 bases and J lost 3, with 17 bases in between. The DNA of the CDR3 is TGTGCCAGCAGCTGGCCACTCGATGACAATACAGATACGCAGTATTTT. This translates into CASSWPLDDNTDTQYF. Based on the CDR3 plus reference TRBV7-9 and TRBJ2-3, the full variable domain is DTGVSQNPRHKITKRGQNVTFRCDPISEHNRLYWYRQTLGQGPEFLTYFQNEAQLEKSRLLSDRFSAERPKGSFSTLEIQRTEQGDSAMYLCASSWPLDDNTDTQYFGPGTRLTVL.

This clonotype was picked up a small number of times. V gene TRBV6-1 combines with J gene TRBJ2-7; D uncertain. Trimming pared 7 bases from V and 0 bases from J, leaving 10 bases between. The CDR3 consists of 13 residues. CDR1 is MNHNS and CDR2 is SASEGT in the germline V gene. The CDR3 DNA reads as TGTGCCAGCATAGACTCCCTCTCCTACGAGCAGTACTTC. Its translation is CASIDSLSYEQYF.

The chain employs TRBV4-2 and TRBJ2-7; 9 bases map to TRBD1. The CDR3 sequence is 17 residues long. From germline, CDR1 is LGHNA and CDR2 YNFKEQ. The V segment lost 0 bases and the J segment 2 bases; nucleotides outside the gene matches: 8. CDR3 region: CASSQEYSQGATYEQYF. In nucleotides, the CDR3 is TGTGCCAGCAGCCAAGAATATTCACAGGGGGCCACCTACGAGCAGTACTTC.

This chain uses TRBV7-9 with TRBJ1-3, with D perhaps matching TRBD1 (5 bases). Germline CDR1 and CDR2: SEHNR and FQNEAQ (reference sequence). The CDR3 totals 16 residues. Trimming took 2 bases from V and 0 from J, leaving 11 bases between them. The CDR3 DNA is TGTGCCAGCAGCTTATGGTGGGGCAGCTCTGGAAACACCATATATTTT. Encoded protein: CASSLWWGSSGNTIYF.

This clonotype was seen more than once but under ten times. V is TRBV7-9 and J is TRBJ2-1, with unresolved D. V was trimmed by 0 bases and J by 5 bases, leaving 8 bases between them. There are 14 residues in the CDR3. CDR1 and CDR2 from the germline V gene are SEHNR and FQNEAQ (reference sequence). The CDR3 protein is CASSLADWHNEQFF. For the CDR3, the DNA is TGTGCCAGCAGCTTAGCCGACTGGCACAATGAGCAGTTCTTC. The full variable domain, in which reference TRBV7-9 and TRBJ2-1 provide the parts outside the CDR3, is DTGVSQNPRHKITKRGQNVTFRCDPISEHNRLYWYRQTLGQGPEFLTYFQNEAQLEKSRLLSDRFSAERPKGSFSTLEIQRTEQGDSAMYLCASSLADWHNEQFFGPGTRLTVL.

The rearrangement uses TRBV29-1 and TRBJ2-7; TRBD2 matches 13 bases. Trimming took 4 bases from V and 7 from J; bases not matched to a gene: 10. This CDR3 contains 15 residues. Germline V gene lookup returns CDR1 SQVTM and CDR2 ANQGSEA. CDR3 nucleotides: TGCAGCGTTGCGGTAGGACTAGCGGGAGTGGGGGAGCAGTACTTC. Encoded protein: CSVAVGLAGVGEQYF.

This clonotype was counted many times. V and J are TRBV12-3 or TRBV12-4 and TRBJ2-7, with D uncertain. This CDR3 has 13 residues. V shed 3 bases and J shed 3 bases, with 9 bases lying between them. CDR3 nucleotides: TGTGCCAGCAGTTTCGGCGACAACTACGAGCAGTACTTC. Its protein is CASSFGDNYEQYF.

V gene TRBV27 combines with J gene TRBJ1-1; tentatively, D is TRBD1 (5 bases). This CDR3 has 20 residues. Between the trimmed V and J ends, which lost 2 bases and 1 base, there was a span of 26 bases. Per germline, CDR1 MNHEY and CDR2 SMNVEV (reference sequence). CDR3 protein: CASSLRRIWGGEGKNTEAFF. DNA of the CDR3: TGTGCCAGCAGTTTACGCCGCATCTGGGGGGGGGAGGGTAAGAACACTGAAGCTTTCTTT.

This clonotype was seen a handful of times. The J gene is TRBJ2-7, the V gene TRBV29-1; tentative D call: TRBD2 (6 bases). This CDR3 spans 13 amino acids. V was pared by 6 bases and J by 3 bases, with 15 bases between. Per germline, CDR1 SQVTM and CDR2 ANQGSEA. Here the CDR3 DNA reads TGCAGCGTCGAGAGCGGGTCCCTCTACGAGCAGTACTTC. Protein sequence: CSVESGSLYEQYF.

The chain carries TRBV7-2 and TRBJ2-7, with 13 bases aligning to TRBD2. The CDR3 spans 14 residues. The germline CDR1 and CDR2 sequences are SGHTA and FQGNSA. V shed 4 bases and J 6 bases; nucleotides not matched to a gene: 3. DNA of the CDR3: TGTGCCAGCAGCTACGGACTAGCGGGAGCCGAGCAGTACTTC. This translates into CASSYGLAGAEQYF.

This clonotype was observed a handful of times. The chain joins TRBV6-1 to TRBJ1-5; weak D call: TRBD1 (5 bases). The CDR3 covers 16 residues. V was cut by 1 base and J by 5 bases, with 15 bases left in between. Germline-derived CDR1 and CDR2 are MNHNS and SASEGT. CDR3 sequence: CASSEDGLRGDQPQHF. CDR3 coding DNA: TGTGCCAGCAGTGAAGATGGCCTCCGGGGCGATCAGCCCCAGCATTTT.

The sample holds a few counts of this clonotype. CDR3 in amino acids: CASSPGRARSNQPQHF. CDR3 coding DNA: TGTGCCAGCAGCCCCGGTCGGGCCAGGAGCAATCAGCCCCAGCATTTT. This chain joins TRBV16 and TRBJ1-5, with D unresolved. Germline CDR1 KGHSY, CDR2 FQNENV. The length of the CDR3 is 16 residues. Trimming removed 4 bases from V and 1 base from J, with 14 bases in between.

This clonotype appeared a few times. The chain couples TRBV12-3 or TRBV12-4 to TRBJ2-1, with D perhaps TRBD1 (6 bases). V lost 0 bases to trimming and J lost 4 bases, with 7 bases between them. This CDR3 is 14 amino acids long. DNA for the CDR3: TGTGCCAGCAGTTTAGCACAGGGATACAATGAGCAGTTCTTC. It specifies CASSLAQGYNEQFF.

This chain links TRBV28 with TRBJ2-7; the match to TRBD2 covers 7 bases. V trimming: 10 bases; J trimming: 6 bases; junction bases outside the gene matches: 6. CDR1 is MDHEN, CDR2 SYDVKM, per germline. CDR3 length equals 11 residues. The chain's CDR3 is CATGEGGEQYF. DNA for the CDR3: TGTGCCACGGGGGAGGGCGGCGAGCAGTACTTC. Full variable domain (missing parts from reference TRBV28 and TRBJ2-7): DVKVTQSSRYLVKRTGEKVFLECVQDMDHENMFWYRQDPGLGLRLIYFSYDVKMKEKGDIPEGYSVSREKKERFSLILESASTNQTSMYLCATGEGGEQYFGPGTRLTVT.

This clonotype has only a few counts. The V call is TRBV6-1, the J call TRBJ2-3; no reliable D call. The ends were cut back, 11 bases at V and 2 bases at J, with 14 bases in the middle. The CDR3 consists of 13 residues. The germline V gene encodes CDR1 MNHNS and CDR2 SASEGT. This chain's CDR3 is CAYLSVFTDTQYF. The CDR3 nucleotides read TGTGCCTACCTCTCGGTTTTCACAGATACGCAGTATTTT.

V usage is TRBV7-6 and J usage is TRBJ2-2; D gene ambiguous. Trimming shortened V by 1 base and J by 3 bases, and 6 bases separated the two germline ends. The CDR3 runs 14 residues. CDR1 SGHVS and CDR2 FNYEAQ come from the germline V gene. In DNA, the CDR3 is TGTGCCAGCAGCTTAGATTCAGACACCGGGGAGCTGTTTTTT. Translation gives CASSLDSDTGELFF.

The rearrangement links TRBV4-3 to TRBJ2-1, with 8 bases aligning to TRBD2. The germline V gene encodes CDR1 LGHNA and CDR2 YSLEER. Losses at the gene ends were 4 bases for V and 6 bases for J; bases not matched to a gene: 2. This CDR3 region has 13 residues. CDR3 DNA sequence: TGCGCCAGCAGCCGAACTAGCGGCAATGAGCAGTTCTTC. It yields the protein CASSRTSGNEQFF.

This clonotype has a count of ten or more. The V gene is TRBV6-5, the J gene TRBJ2-7; D may be TRBD1 (6 bases). V shed 6 bases and J shed 7 bases, with 16 bases lying between them. Germline CDR1 and CDR2: MNHEY and SVGAGI. CDR3 length: 13 amino acids. The CDR3 protein is CASSYTIGGEQYF. The CDR3, as DNA: TGTGCCAGCAGCTACACGATAGGGGGAGAGCAGTACTTC.

This clonotype appeared a few times. The V call is TRBV7-2, the J call TRBJ2-2; TRBD2 agrees at 9 bases. CDR1 is SGHTA, CDR2 FQGNSA, per germline. Trimming took 5 bases from V and 7 from J; bases not matched to a gene: 11. The CDR3 extends over 16 amino acids. DNA of the CDR3: TGTGCCAGCAGCACTCCGGGACTAGCCCCTAGCGGGGAGCTGTTTTTT. Its translation is CASSTPGLAPSGELFF.

This clonotype appeared many times. This sequence joins TRBV29-1 and TRBJ2-5, with D perhaps TRBD1 (6 bases). Germline loops: CDR1 SQVTM, CDR2 ANQGSEA. This CDR3 has 13 residues. V shed 6 bases and J shed 0 bases, with 11 bases lying between them. Here the CDR3 DNA reads TGCAGCGTCTTTGGACAGTACCAAGAGACCCAGTACTTC. This gives the protein CSVFGQYQETQYF.

This clonotype has just a few counts. The rearrangement joins TRBV29-1 to TRBJ2-1; D remains unclear. Germline loops: CDR1 SQVTM, CDR2 ANQGSEA. V lost 0 bases to trimming and J lost 1 base, with 10 bases between them. This CDR3 region has 15 residues. The CDR3 spells CSVEESGLSYNEQFF. CDR3 bases: TGCAGCGTTGAAGAGTCAGGCCTATCCTACAATGAGCAGTTCTTC.

The rearrangement uses TRBV6-5 and TRBJ2-3; D gene uncertain. Germline CDR1 reads MNHEY; CDR2 reads SVGAGI. Trimming cost V 0 bases and J 4 bases, with 14 bases left between them. This CDR3 has 16 residues. CDR3 amino acids: CASSYSQGLSADTQYF. The CDR3 DNA reads as TGTGCCAGCAGTTACTCGCAAGGGTTGAGCGCAGATACGCAGTATTTT.

The chain carries TRBV6-5 and TRBJ2-5; 9 bases line up with TRBD2. This CDR3 contains 15 residues. Unmatched junction bases numbered 3, after V lost 2 bases and J lost 2 bases. The germline CDR1 and CDR2 sequences are MNHEY and SVGAGI. This CDR3 reads CASSYATSGQETQYF. CDR3 coding DNA: TGTGCCAGCAGTTACGCGACTAGCGGACAAGAGACCCAGTACTTC.

V gene TRBV29-1 combines with J gene TRBJ2-3, with D uncertain. CDR1 SQVTM and CDR2 ANQGSEA come from the germline V gene. This CDR3 spans 14 amino acids. V lost 2 bases, J lost 4 bases, and 13 bases lay in between. The CDR3 nucleotides read TGCAGCGTTGAATCCATATATGGGGCAGATACGCAGTATTTT. Its protein is CSVESIYGADTQYF.

Many counts were recorded for this clonotype. The chain's CDR3 is CASRRLEAYEQYF. The CDR3 coding sequence is TGTGCCAGCCGGAGGCTAGAAGCCTACGAGCAGTACTTC. The rearrangement links TRBV6-1 to TRBJ2-7, with a tentative D call TRBD2 (5 bases). This CDR3 spans 13 amino acids. CDR1 and CDR2 (germline): MNHNS, SASEGT. V lost 8 bases to trimming and J lost 2 bases, with 13 bases between them.

This rearrangement joins TRBV6-1 to TRBJ2-7, with 8 bases aligning to TRBD1. Germline assignment: CDR1 MNHNS and CDR2 SASEGT. CDR3 length: 15 residues. V dropped 6 bases and J dropped 1; count of bases not matched to a gene: 8. The CDR3 nucleotides are TGTGCCAGCAGCCAGGGACAGGAAACATCCTACGAGCAGTACTTC. Residues: CASSQGQETSYEQYF.

This clonotype occurred a few times. V usage is TRBV25-1 and J usage is TRBJ2-4; TRBD2 matches 7 bases. The CDR3 loop spans 15 amino acids. CDR1 MGHDK and CDR2 SYGVNS come from the germline V gene. V gave up 5 bases and J gave up 6 bases; unmatched junction bases: 10. CDR3: CASSPRGVGINIQYF. DNA for the CDR3: TGTGCCAGCAGTCCCCGGGGGGTAGGGATAAACATTCAGTACTTC.